The rows below give T cell receptor beta chains drawn from one sample of a study of CD8 T cells in Susac syndrome. In TCRdb, the immunoSEQ multiplex PCR reads were re-called with MiXCR into one record per CDR3 protein. The top ten hold roughly 0.12% of the sample, which has 160,000 or so distinct CDR3 sequences, 85% to 95% seen once. Material: CD4+ T cells from PBMCs. The receptor set was obtained from a human donor with Susac syndrome. The CDR3 runs from the conserved cysteine through the conserved F or W.

>TRBV5-1|TRBJ2-7
CASSLYVAGPYEQYF
>TRBV2|TRBJ2-5
CASSQTSGGEETQYF
>TRBV14|TRBJ1-2
CASSPGTDLYGYTF
>TRBV3-1|TRBJ1-1
CASSPLTGVTTEAFF
>TRBV11-3|TRBJ2-5
CASSPGRGVETQYF
>TRBV5-1|TRBJ1-4
CASSLEGGTNEKLFF
>TRBV5-1|TRBJ2-3
CASSLAGQGAHTQYF
>TRBV11-3|TRBJ2-7
CASSSGGAAYEQYF
>TRBV24-1|TRBJ2-7
CATSETGGDPSYEQYF
>TRBV29-1|TRBJ2-5
CSVEGYSGQETQYF
>TRBV2|TRBJ2-7
CASRIGTSGTYEQYF
>TRBV7-2|TRBJ1-2
CASSWITGVQTF
>TRBV20-1|TRBJ2-2
CSARTTTGELFF
>TRBV5-1|TRBJ2-1
CASSVGLAAYNEQFF
>TRBV30|TRBJ1-2
CAWRQTSYGYTF
>TRBV20-1|TRBJ2-5
CSARGRVPETQYF
>TRBV20-1|TRBJ1-5
CSARPQVQGPNQPQHF
>TRBV5-4|TRBJ2-5
CASSLVSVQETQYF
>TRBV4-2|TRBJ2-3
CASSQAQGGSGTDTQYF
>TRBV4-1|TRBJ1-1
CASSQDPGRIYGTEAFF
>TRBV2|TRBJ2-5
CASSPGVPGAQYF
>TRBV12-3/TRBV12-4|TRBJ2-7
CASKSRGSNEQYF
>TRBV11-2|TRBJ2-5
CASSQSPGETQYF
>TRBV20-1|TRBJ2-1
CSASGVGASSSYNEQFF
>TRBV6-6|TRBJ2-7
CASSYLGQGAYEQYF
>TRBV6-5|TRBJ2-1
CASSRGRASRSEQFF
>TRBV6-5|TRBJ1-1
CASSYSTATGGTEAFF
>TRBV12-2|TRBJ2-7
CASRLPGLAGGYGDYEQYF
>TRBV10-3|TRBJ2-7
CAISESGGNPPKYF
>TRBV30|TRBJ2-7
CAWAVVQFEQYF
>TRBV29-1|TRBJ1-1
CSVVGQGLGNTEAFF
>TRBV20-1|TRBJ1-2
CSARDPGTNYGYTF
>TRBV10-3|TRBJ1-5
CASKQDNQPQHF
>TRBV6-5|TRBJ2-5
CASSYLQAQETQYF
>TRBV15|TRBJ2-7
CATSRDPRGSYSTYEQYF